This entry concerns a single TCR beta chain. These data belong to a study of blood T cell repertoires in COVID-19. The protocol was immunoSEQ multiplex PCR, while the TCRdb copy is restricted to in-frame clones and leaves out a portion. The data show 150,000 or so clones, with over 80% seen just once and under 7.5% held by the top ten. Sequenced material: peripheral blood. The receptor's source is a man aged 80 or over with acute or convalescent COVID-19.

Here the CDR3 DNA reads TGTGCCAGCAGTCAGACTCACACAGATACGCAGTATTTT. Its translation is CASSQTHTDTQYF. This sequence joins TRBV6-5 and TRBJ2-3; D unresolved. Trimming left V 5 bases short and J 2 bases short, with 8 bases between. Germline V gives CDR1 MNHEY, CDR2 SVGAGI. This CDR3 is built from 13 residues.